Listed below are T cell receptor beta chains from one sample, sequenced in a study of shared clonotypes between healthy human individuals. Using immunoSEQ multiplex PCR, the repertoire was profiled, and TCRdb retains in-frame clones only, with some absent. The sample holds hundreds of thousands of clones; 80% to 95% are singletons and the top ten take around 24%. The sample comprised naive CD8+ T cells sorted from blood. All receptors come from a man younger than 45 in good health. CDR3s include the opening cysteine and the closing phenylalanine or tryptophan. The order of the fields is V gene, J gene, D gene, clone size, CDR3 protein, CDR3 DNA. The D gene is left open where the match is weak. Clone size is given for some rows only: seen once, a few or many times, or a class if the clone is expanded.

v_call: TRBV4-3; j_call: TRBJ2-1; d_call: -; clone_size: -; cdr3_aa: CASSRGLTSSREQFF; cdr3_nt: TGCGCCAGCAGCCGAGGATTGACAAGCTCACGCGAGCAGTTCTTC
v_call: TRBV2; j_call: TRBJ2-7; d_call: -; clone_size: -; cdr3_aa: CASTGPTSYEQYF; cdr3_nt: TGTGCCAGCACCGGGCCTACCTCCTACGAGCAGTACTTC
v_call: TRBV5-6; j_call: TRBJ2-7; d_call: TRBD2; clone_size: -; cdr3_aa: CASSSTSGSNYEQYF; cdr3_nt: TGTGCCAGCAGCTCGACTAGCGGGAGCAACTACGAGCAGTACTTC
v_call: TRBV4-3; j_call: TRBJ2-2; d_call: -; clone_size: -; cdr3_aa: CASSQDTGGVAGELFF; cdr3_nt: TGCGCCAGCAGCCAAGATACCGGGGGCGTCGCCGGGGAGCTGTTTTTT
v_call: TRBV7-9; j_call: TRBJ2-3; d_call: -; clone_size: -; cdr3_aa: CASSPPARQPHTDTQYF; cdr3_nt: TGTGCCAGCAGCCCTCCCGCGCGGCAGCCTCACACAGATACGCAGTATTTT
v_call: TRBV5-6; j_call: TRBJ1-5; d_call: -; clone_size: -; cdr3_aa: CASSLGNQPQHF; cdr3_nt: TGTGCCAGCAGCTTGGGTAATCAGCCCCAGCATTTT
v_call: TRBV10-3; j_call: TRBJ2-2; d_call: TRBD2; clone_size: -; cdr3_aa: CAISESLAGRSGELFF; cdr3_nt: TGTGCCATCAGTGAGTCTCTAGCGGGAAGGAGCGGGGAGCTGTTTTTT
v_call: TRBV4-3; j_call: TRBJ2-1; d_call: TRBD2; clone_size: once; cdr3_aa: CASSRYSGAFSYNEQFF; cdr3_nt: TGCGCCAGCAGCCGATATAGCGGGGCCTTCTCCTACAATGAGCAGTTCTTC
v_call: TRBV6-1; j_call: TRBJ2-1; d_call: TRBD2; clone_size: -; cdr3_aa: CASRGLAGGIYEQFF; cdr3_nt: TGTGCCAGCAGAGGACTAGCGGGAGGGATCTATGAGCAGTTCTTC
v_call: TRBV5-1; j_call: TRBJ2-1; d_call: TRBD1; clone_size: -; cdr3_aa: CASDTTGYNEQFF; cdr3_nt: TGCGCCAGCGATACGACAGGGTATAATGAGCAGTTCTTC
v_call: TRBV5-5; j_call: TRBJ2-7; d_call: TRBD1; clone_size: -; cdr3_aa: CASSLAGTGGNYEQYF; cdr3_nt: TGTGCCAGCAGCTTGGCCGGGACAGGGGGCAACTACGAGCAGTACTTC
v_call: TRBV5-6; j_call: TRBJ2-1; d_call: -; clone_size: -; cdr3_aa: CASSMSSGEQFF; cdr3_nt: TGTGCCAGCAGCATGTCAAGCGGTGAGCAGTTCTTC
v_call: TRBV14; j_call: TRBJ2-1; d_call: -; clone_size: once; cdr3_aa: CASSQWASYNEQFF; cdr3_nt: TGTGCCAGCAGCCAATGGGCCAGCTACAATGAGCAGTTCTTC
v_call: TRBV27; j_call: TRBJ2-7; d_call: TRBD1; clone_size: -; cdr3_aa: CASSLSVTGQGYEQYF; cdr3_nt: TGTGCCAGCAGTTTATCCGTGACGGGACAGGGGTACGAGCAGTACTTC
v_call: TRBV11-3; j_call: TRBJ1-5; d_call: TRBD1; clone_size: -; cdr3_aa: CASSSPGQAYSNQPQHF; cdr3_nt: TGTGCCAGCAGCTCCCCGGGACAGGCTTATAGCAATCAGCCCCAGCATTTT
v_call: TRBV28; j_call: TRBJ1-1; d_call: -; clone_size: -; cdr3_aa: CASSLPPRGGANTEAFF; cdr3_nt: TGTGCCAGCAGTTTACCCCCCCGAGGGGGGGCTAACACTGAAGCTTTCTTT
v_call: TRBV7-9; j_call: TRBJ2-6; d_call: -; clone_size: -; cdr3_aa: CASSLANEGNPSGANVLTF; cdr3_nt: TGTGCCAGCAGCTTAGCGAACGAGGGAAACCCCTCTGGGGCCAACGTCCTGACTTTC
v_call: TRBV27; j_call: TRBJ2-1; d_call: TRBD1; clone_size: -; cdr3_aa: CASTHRDRVGNEQFF; cdr3_nt: TGTGCCAGCACCCACCGGGACAGGGTTGGCAATGAGCAGTTCTTC
v_call: TRBV2; j_call: TRBJ1-3; d_call: -; clone_size: -; cdr3_aa: CASKTDQDAGNTIYF; cdr3_nt: TGTGCCAGCAAGACGGATCAGGATGCGGGAAACACCATATATTTT
v_call: TRBV7-9; j_call: TRBJ2-7; d_call: TRBD1; clone_size: -; cdr3_aa: CASSQGANEQYF; cdr3_nt: TGTGCCAGCAGCCAGGGGGCCAACGAGCAGTACTTC
v_call: TRBV28; j_call: TRBJ2-1; d_call: TRBD2; clone_size: -; cdr3_aa: CASSPRGGLSYNEQFF; cdr3_nt: TGTGCCAGCAGTCCCCGGGGGGGTCTATCCTACAATGAGCAGTTCTTC
v_call: TRBV30; j_call: TRBJ2-7; d_call: -; clone_size: few; cdr3_aa: CAWSSAGTVYEQYF; cdr3_nt: TGTGCCTGGAGCTCAGCCGGGACGGTTTACGAGCAGTACTTC
v_call: TRBV5-8; j_call: TRBJ1-2; d_call: TRBD1; clone_size: -; cdr3_aa: CASSTRTGTYGYTF; cdr3_nt: TGTGCCAGCAGCACACGGACAGGGACCTATGGCTACACCTTC
v_call: TRBV11-3; j_call: TRBJ2-1; d_call: -; clone_size: -; cdr3_aa: CASSGGPRLYNEQFF; cdr3_nt: TGTGCCAGCAGCGGGGGGCCTAGGCTCTACAATGAGCAGTTCTTC
v_call: TRBV7-8; j_call: TRBJ2-3; d_call: -; clone_size: -; cdr3_aa: CASSSIRDSDTQYF; cdr3_nt: TGTGCCAGCAGCTCTATCCGGGACTCAGATACGCAGTATTTT
v_call: TRBV7-9; j_call: TRBJ2-1; d_call: TRBD2; clone_size: -; cdr3_aa: CASSLLPSGSAGEQFF; cdr3_nt: TGTGCCAGCAGCTTATTGCCGAGCGGGAGCGCAGGTGAGCAGTTCTTC
v_call: TRBV7-6; j_call: TRBJ2-1; d_call: TRBD2; clone_size: -; cdr3_aa: CASSLATSGRYNEQFF; cdr3_nt: TGTGCCAGCAGCTTAGCTACTAGCGGGAGGTATAATGAGCAGTTCTTC
v_call: TRBV5-4; j_call: TRBJ2-7; d_call: TRBD1; clone_size: once; cdr3_aa: CASSPGQGAEQYF; cdr3_nt: TGTGCCAGCAGCCCGGGACAGGGGGCCGAGCAGTACTTC
v_call: TRBV10-1; j_call: TRBJ2-7; d_call: -; clone_size: -; cdr3_aa: CASSALLRGSGGYEQYF; cdr3_nt: TGCGCCAGCAGTGCCCTCCTCCGGGGTAGCGGAGGCTACGAGCAGTACTTC
v_call: TRBV28; j_call: TRBJ2-5; d_call: -; clone_size: -; cdr3_aa: CASSLSRPLRQAQYF; cdr3_nt: TGTGCCAGCAGTTTGAGTCGCCCTCTGAGACAGGCCCAGTACTTC
v_call: TRBV2; j_call: TRBJ1-4; d_call: -; clone_size: -; cdr3_aa: CASRTTLGGAPDNEKLFF; cdr3_nt: TGTGCCAGCAGGACGACATTAGGGGGGGCGCCGGATAATGAAAAACTGTTTTTT
v_call: TRBV6-6; j_call: TRBJ2-5; d_call: -; clone_size: -; cdr3_aa: CASSPPKETQYF; cdr3_nt: TGTGCCAGCTCTCCCCCGAAAGAGACCCAGTACTTC
v_call: TRBV9; j_call: TRBJ2-5; d_call: TRBD1; clone_size: -; cdr3_aa: CASSRRDRDYQETQYF; cdr3_nt: TGTGCCAGCAGCCGCCGGGACAGGGACTACCAAGAGACCCAGTACTTC
v_call: TRBV4-3; j_call: TRBJ2-2; d_call: -; clone_size: -; cdr3_aa: CASSQGSSGTTNTGELFF; cdr3_nt: TGCGCCAGCAGCCAGGGCTCGTCCGGGACAACGAACACCGGGGAGCTGTTTTTT
v_call: TRBV4-3; j_call: TRBJ2-1; d_call: -; clone_size: once; cdr3_aa: CASSQDRLAYSYNEQFF; cdr3_nt: TGCGCCAGCAGCCAAGATCGGCTAGCGTACTCCTACAATGAGCAGTTCTTC
v_call: TRBV5-1; j_call: TRBJ1-5; d_call: -; clone_size: -; cdr3_aa: CASSPGPGQEAQHF; cdr3_nt: TGCGCCAGCAGCCCGGGCCCTGGTCAGGAAGCCCAGCATTTT
v_call: TRBV7-9; j_call: TRBJ2-2; d_call: TRBD2; clone_size: -; cdr3_aa: CASSPGTSGSTGELFF; cdr3_nt: TGTGCCAGCAGCCCCGGGACTAGCGGATCCACCGGGGAGCTGTTTTTT
v_call: TRBV4-2; j_call: TRBJ1-1; d_call: TRBD1; clone_size: -; cdr3_aa: CASSQVGLANRGKHGTEAFF; cdr3_nt: TGTGCCAGCAGCCAAGTAGGGTTGGCTAACAGGGGCAAGCACGGCACTGAAGCTTTCTTT
v_call: TRBV11-2; j_call: TRBJ2-5; d_call: -; clone_size: -; cdr3_aa: CASSLTRRPGETQYF; cdr3_nt: TGTGCCAGCAGCTTAACGAGACGCCCCGGAGAGACCCAGTACTTC
v_call: TRBV11-2; j_call: TRBJ2-7; d_call: TRBD1; clone_size: -; cdr3_aa: CASSLGQGAYEQYF; cdr3_nt: TGTGCCAGCAGCCTCGGACAGGGGGCGTACGAGCAGTACTTC
v_call: TRBV28; j_call: TRBJ2-3; d_call: -; clone_size: -; cdr3_aa: CATRDPVTDTQYF; cdr3_nt: TGTGCCACACGGGACCCAGTCACAGATACGCAGTATTTT
v_call: TRBV4-1; j_call: TRBJ2-5; d_call: -; clone_size: -; cdr3_aa: CASSQETNKIGETQYF; cdr3_nt: TGCGCCAGCAGCCAAGAGACTAATAAGATCGGAGAGACCCAGTACTTC
v_call: TRBV7-5; j_call: TRBJ2-7; d_call: -; clone_size: once; cdr3_aa: CARSLLSSGIPSYEQYF; cdr3_nt: TGTGCCAGAAGCTTATTGTCTAGCGGGATCCCCAGCTACGAGCAGTACTTC
v_call: TRBV7-2; j_call: TRBJ2-1; d_call: TRBD2; clone_size: -; cdr3_aa: CASSWAGGSYNEQFF; cdr3_nt: TGTGCCAGCAGCTGGGCGGGAGGGTCCTACAATGAGCAGTTCTTC
v_call: TRBV5-1; j_call: TRBJ2-5; d_call: TRBD2; clone_size: -; cdr3_aa: CASSSRLAGPFQETQYF; cdr3_nt: TGCGCCAGCAGCTCCCGGCTAGCGGGACCCTTCCAAGAGACCCAGTACTTC
v_call: TRBV19; j_call: TRBJ2-1; d_call: TRBD2; clone_size: once; cdr3_aa: CASSIDLAGFNNEQFF; cdr3_nt: TGTGCCAGTAGTATAGACCTAGCGGGTTTCAACAATGAGCAGTTCTTC
v_call: TRBV28; j_call: TRBJ2-7; d_call: -; clone_size: -; cdr3_aa: CASSKWNTYEQYF; cdr3_nt: TGTGCCAGCAGCAAATGGAATACCTACGAGCAGTACTTC
v_call: TRBV4-3; j_call: TRBJ2-3; d_call: TRBD2; clone_size: -; cdr3_aa: CASSQVAPAGGDTQYF; cdr3_nt: TGCGCCAGCAGCCAAGTCGCCCCAGCGGGAGGGGATACGCAGTATTTT
v_call: TRBV10-3; j_call: TRBJ2-3; d_call: -; clone_size: -; cdr3_aa: CAIRSFSAADTQYF; cdr3_nt: TGTGCCATCAGGTCGTTTTCTGCTGCAGATACGCAGTATTTT
v_call: TRBV10-3; j_call: TRBJ2-3; d_call: TRBD2; clone_size: once; cdr3_aa: CAIRSPGLTTSTDTQYF; cdr3_nt: TGTGCCATCAGATCACCGGGACTAACTACTAGCACAGATACGCAGTATTTT